The T cell receptor beta chain under discussion was sequenced for a study of blood T cells in healthy people across ages (dated by TCRdb to the mid-2010s). Notes on the research overall: In model experiments, roughly one uniquely barcoded TCR beta cDNA molecule per two T cells was captured by template switching. To avoid experimental bias, donors of different ages were distributed randomly across sequencing lanes. To track age-related changes in TCR beta repertoire diversity, the study relied on deep sequencing normalized with unique cDNA molecular identifiers. The donors were split into four age groups: young (average 16 years), middle-aged (39), aged (around 67) and long-lived (approximately 89). Using the same blood draw, the study looked at two additional independent replicas of 1 million unique cDNA reads for two donors, one aged 18 to 30 and the other aged 80 or older. What the study reported, not specific to this receptor: Observed TCR beta diversity correlated strongly with the percentage of naive T cells measured by flow cytometry. Estimates of total diversity based on one million sequenced T cells were considered lower bounds and underestimates. The long-lived group showed more naive CD4+ T cells, fewer expanded clones and increased TCR diversity than the aged group, suggesting age selection. Donor CMV infection status was unknown, potentially confounding age-related changes in expanded clonotypes. Because profiling used bulk unsorted PBMCs, naive and antigen-experienced compartments could not be compared conclusively. As age increased, observed TCR beta diversity per million T cells dropped in a roughly linear way, and a significant reduction was already evident by age about 40.

In the germline V gene (reference sequence), CDR1 corresponds to GTSNPN and CDR2 to SVGIG. The CDR3 has 14 amino acids, counting the end cysteine and phenylalanine. Left in the record is the CDR3 DNA by itself, 42 bases read in frame from the first base. V has 4 bases trimmed and J has 7 bases trimmed; junction bases matching no gene number 6. The roughly 42 donors, aged about 6 to 95 years, were systemically healthy Caucasian individuals from Russia. Each donor gave ten milliliters of peripheral blood, drawn into EDTA-treated Vacutainer tubes. Ficoll-Paque density-gradient centrifugation was used to isolate PBMCs, with at least 6.5 million per sample. Trizol reagent was used to extract total RNA from the PBMCs, yielding at least 6 micrograms per sample. For every donor, an aliquot of PBMCs went through flow cytometry to measure the percentages of naive CD45RAhigh/CD27high T cells. About this clonotype: The target of this receptor is not known. No base quality information exists; no much larger clone differs at one position.

The library was prepared using 5' RACE. The run used an Illumina HiSeq 2500. A second roughly 6 to 11 cycle PCR used a sample-barcoded 5' primer and a J-beta primer mix. A unique molecular identifier was introduced onto each TCR beta cDNA molecule by a template-switch 5' adaptor carrying 12 random nucleotides. At least 2.5 million CDR3-containing paired-end reads were obtained from each sample. All of the RNA was converted into first-strand cDNA using the Mint cDNA synthesis kit, with a TRBC-specific oligonucleotide serving as the primer. Following uracil-DNA glycosylase treatment, a first 18-cycle PCR with universal primers M1SS and BC2_uni_R was performed on all cDNA. The authors processed their data as follows. Each sample was normalized by randomly selecting 1 million high-quality reads, each carrying a distinct molecular identifier. Instead of being binned into consensus sequences, reads that shared molecular identifiers were thrown out. MiTCR, set to a Q25 quality threshold and the strictest error-elimination algorithm, was used for CDR3 identification, clonotype clustering and error correction. Lower-bound total TCR beta diversity was estimated with a nonparametric unseen species model using Euler transformation. The public reads were reanalyzed by TCRdb: fastp trimming at Q25, MiXCR alignment, in-frame beta chains only. Identical CDR3 proteins give one entry, which carries the most common genes and DNA. What appears here as the V and J calls and clone size reflects TCRdb's work, not the paper's. The table for this sample lists roughly 800,000 distinct CDR3 sequences; nearly 60% of them were counted only once. Approximately 23% of the sample goes to the ten largest clones.

Sample: blood. The chain is assembled from TRBV30 and TRBJ1-4; the central 10 bases match TRBD1. This TCR was recovered from a man aged 25 to 45 in good health. In nucleotides, the sequence is TGTGCCTGGACGGGACAGGGGTACGGTGAAAAACTGTTTTTT. It translates to CAWTGQGYGEKLFF.